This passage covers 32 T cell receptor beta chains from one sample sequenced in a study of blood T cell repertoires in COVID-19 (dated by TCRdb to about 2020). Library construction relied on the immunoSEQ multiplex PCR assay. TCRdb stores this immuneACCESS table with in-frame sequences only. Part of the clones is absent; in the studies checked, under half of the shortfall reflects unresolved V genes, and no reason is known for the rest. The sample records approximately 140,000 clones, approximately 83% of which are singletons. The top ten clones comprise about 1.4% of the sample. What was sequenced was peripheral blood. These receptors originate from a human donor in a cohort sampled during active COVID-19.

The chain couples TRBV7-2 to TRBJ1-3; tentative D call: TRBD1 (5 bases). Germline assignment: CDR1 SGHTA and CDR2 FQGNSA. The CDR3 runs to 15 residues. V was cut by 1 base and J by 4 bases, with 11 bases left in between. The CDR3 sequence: CASSLGGKGGNTIYF. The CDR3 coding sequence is TGTGCCAGCAGCTTAGGGGGCAAAGGAGGAAACACCATATATTTT.

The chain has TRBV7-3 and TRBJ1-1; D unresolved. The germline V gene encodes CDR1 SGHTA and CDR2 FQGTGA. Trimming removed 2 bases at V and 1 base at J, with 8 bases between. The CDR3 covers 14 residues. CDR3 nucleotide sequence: TGTGCCAGCAGCTTAGATCCGGGGAACACTGAAGCTTTCTTT. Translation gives CASSLDPGNTEAFF.

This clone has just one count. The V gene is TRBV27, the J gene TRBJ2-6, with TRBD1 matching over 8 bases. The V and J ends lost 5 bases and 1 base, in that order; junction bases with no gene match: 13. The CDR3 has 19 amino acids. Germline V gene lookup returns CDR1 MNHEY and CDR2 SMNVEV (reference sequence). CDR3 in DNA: TGTGCCAGCAGTCAAAGGGGACAGGCGCGCGATTCTGGGGCCAACGTCCTGACTTTC. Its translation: CASSQRGQARDSGANVLTF.

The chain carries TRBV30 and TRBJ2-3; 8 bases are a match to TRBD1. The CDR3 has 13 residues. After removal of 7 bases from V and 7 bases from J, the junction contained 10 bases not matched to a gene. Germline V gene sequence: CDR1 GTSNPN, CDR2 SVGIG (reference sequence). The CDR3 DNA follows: TGTGCCTCCCTGATGGGACAGGTTAATACGCAGTATTTT. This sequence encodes CASLMGQVNTQYF.

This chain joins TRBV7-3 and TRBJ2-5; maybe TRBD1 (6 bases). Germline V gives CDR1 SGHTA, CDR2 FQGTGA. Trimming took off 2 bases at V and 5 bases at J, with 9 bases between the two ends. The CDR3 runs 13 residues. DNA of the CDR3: TGTGCCAGCAGCTTAGGGGGCCGGGAGACCCAGTACTTC. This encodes CASSLGGRETQYF.

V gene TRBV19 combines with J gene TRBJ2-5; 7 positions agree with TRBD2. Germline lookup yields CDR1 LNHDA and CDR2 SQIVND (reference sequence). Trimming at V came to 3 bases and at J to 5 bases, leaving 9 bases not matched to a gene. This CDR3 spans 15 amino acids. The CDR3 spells CASSIQAGLGETQYF. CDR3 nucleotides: TGTGCCAGTAGTATTCAAGCGGGACTGGGGGAGACCCAGTACTTC.

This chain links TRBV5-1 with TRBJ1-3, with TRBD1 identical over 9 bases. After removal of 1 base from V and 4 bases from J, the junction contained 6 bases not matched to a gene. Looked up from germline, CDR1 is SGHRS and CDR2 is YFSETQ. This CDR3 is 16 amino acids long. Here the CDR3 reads CASSLWTGATGNTIYF. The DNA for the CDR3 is TGCGCCAGCAGCTTGTGGACAGGGGCTACGGGAAACACCATATATTTT. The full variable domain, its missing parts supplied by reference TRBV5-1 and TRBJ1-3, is KAGVTQTPRYLIKTRGQQVTLSCSPISGHRSVSWYQQTPGQGLQFLFEYFSETQRNKGNFPGRFSGRQFSNSRSEMNVSTLELGDSALYLCASSLWTGATGNTIYFGEGSWLTVV.

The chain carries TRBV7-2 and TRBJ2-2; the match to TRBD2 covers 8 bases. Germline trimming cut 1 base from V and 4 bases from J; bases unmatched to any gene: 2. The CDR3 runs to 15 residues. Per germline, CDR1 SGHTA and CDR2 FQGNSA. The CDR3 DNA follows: TGTGCCAGCAGCTTAGTTACTAGCGGCACCGGGGAGCTGTTTTTT. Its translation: CASSLVTSGTGELFF.

The CDR3 DNA reads as TGTGCCAGTAGTCGGTACCAAGAGACCCAGTACTTC. Translated: CASSRYQETQYF. V gene TRBV19 combines with J gene TRBJ2-5; D gene unclear. The V and J ends lost 5 bases and 0 bases respectively, with 4 bases between them. Germline CDR1 and CDR2: LNHDA and SQIVND (reference sequence). This CDR3 is built from 12 residues.

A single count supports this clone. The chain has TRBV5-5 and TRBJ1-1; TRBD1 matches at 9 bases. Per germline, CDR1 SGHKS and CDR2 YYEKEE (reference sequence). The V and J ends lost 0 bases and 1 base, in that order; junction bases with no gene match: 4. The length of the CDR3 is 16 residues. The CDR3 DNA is TGTGCCAGCAGCTTGGTACAGGGGGCTTGGAACACTGAAGCTTTCTTT. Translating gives CASSLVQGAWNTEAFF.

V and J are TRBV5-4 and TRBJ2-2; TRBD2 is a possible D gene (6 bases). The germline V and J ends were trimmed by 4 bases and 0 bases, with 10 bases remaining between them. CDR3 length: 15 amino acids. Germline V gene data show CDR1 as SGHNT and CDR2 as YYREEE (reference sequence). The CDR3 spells CASSVPGANTGELFF. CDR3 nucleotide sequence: TGTGCCAGCAGCGTACCGGGGGCGAACACCGGGGAGCTGTTTTTT.

CDR3 sequence: CATSEGGRGNQPQHF. Written as DNA, the CDR3 is TGTGCCACCAGTGAGGGGGGTAGGGGCAATCAGCCCCAGCATTTT. The chain has TRBV24-1 and TRBJ1-5; tentatively, D is TRBD1 (5 bases). Germline V CDR1 and CDR2: KGHDR, SFDVKD. V gave up 4 bases and J gave up 2 bases, with 11 bases separating them. There are 15 residues in the CDR3.

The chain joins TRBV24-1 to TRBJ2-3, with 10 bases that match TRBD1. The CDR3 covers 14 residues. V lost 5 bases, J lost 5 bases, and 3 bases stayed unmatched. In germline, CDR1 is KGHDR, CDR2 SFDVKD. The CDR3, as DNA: TGTGCCACCAGTGTGGGACAGGGGATAGATACGCAGTATTTT. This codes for CATSVGQGIDTQYF.

CDR3 in amino acids: CASSQDLQGEQYF. In DNA, the CDR3 is TGTGCCAGCAGCCAAGATTTACAGGGCGAGCAGTACTTC. V gene TRBV14 combines with J gene TRBJ2-7, with D possibly matching TRBD1 (6 bases). Germline CDR1 and CDR2: SGHDN and FVKESK. This CDR3 is 13 amino acids long. Between the trimmed V and J ends, which lost 0 bases and 6 bases, there was a span of 9 bases.

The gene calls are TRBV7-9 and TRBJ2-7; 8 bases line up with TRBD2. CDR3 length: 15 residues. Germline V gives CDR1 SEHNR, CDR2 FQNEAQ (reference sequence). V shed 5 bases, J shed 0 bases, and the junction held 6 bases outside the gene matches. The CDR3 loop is CASSPGSGSSYEQYF. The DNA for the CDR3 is TGTGCCAGCAGCCCAGGGAGCGGGAGCTCCTACGAGCAGTACTTC.

DNA for the CDR3: TGCGCCAGCAGCTTGGACGGCTACGAGCAGTACTTC. Protein: CASSLDGYEQYF. The chain recombines TRBV5-1 with TRBJ2-7; D unclear. The CDR3 consists of 12 residues. Germline V gene data show CDR1 as SGHRS and CDR2 as YFSETQ. Trimming cost V 0 bases and J 3 bases, with 4 bases left between them.

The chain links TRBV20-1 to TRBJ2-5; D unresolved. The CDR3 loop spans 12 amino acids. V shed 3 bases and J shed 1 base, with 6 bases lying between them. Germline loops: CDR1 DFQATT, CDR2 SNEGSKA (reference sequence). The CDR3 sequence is CSASTTQETQYF. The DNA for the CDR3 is TGCAGTGCTAGTACTACCCAAGAGACCCAGTACTTC.

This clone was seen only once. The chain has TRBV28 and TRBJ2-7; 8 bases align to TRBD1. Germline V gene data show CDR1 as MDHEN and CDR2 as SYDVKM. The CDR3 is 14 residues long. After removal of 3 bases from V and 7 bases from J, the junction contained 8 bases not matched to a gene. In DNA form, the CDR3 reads TGTGCCAGCAGTTTGTCCGACAGGGGCATTGAGCAGTACTTC. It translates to CASSLSDRGIEQYF.

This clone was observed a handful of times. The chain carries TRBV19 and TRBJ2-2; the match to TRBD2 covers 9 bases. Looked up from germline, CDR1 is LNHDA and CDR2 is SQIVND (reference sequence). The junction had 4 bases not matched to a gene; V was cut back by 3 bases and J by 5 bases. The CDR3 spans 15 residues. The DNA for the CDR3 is TGTGCCAGTAGTATGATAGCGGGAGCGACCGGGGAGCTGTTTTTT. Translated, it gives CASSMIAGATGELFF.

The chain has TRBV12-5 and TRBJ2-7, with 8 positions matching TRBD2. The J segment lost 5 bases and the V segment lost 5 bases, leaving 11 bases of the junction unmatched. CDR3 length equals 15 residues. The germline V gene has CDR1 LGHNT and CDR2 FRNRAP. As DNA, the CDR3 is TGTGCTAGTGGTCCCCCAGCGGGAGCTCGGAACGAGCAGTACTTC. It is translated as CASGPPAGARNEQYF. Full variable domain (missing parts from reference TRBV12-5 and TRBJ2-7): DARVTQTPRHKVTEMGQEVTMRCQPILGHNTVFWYRQTMMQGLELLAYFRNRAPLDDSGMPKDRFSAEMPDATLATLKIQPSEPRDSAVYFCASGPPAGARNEQYFGPGTRLTVT.

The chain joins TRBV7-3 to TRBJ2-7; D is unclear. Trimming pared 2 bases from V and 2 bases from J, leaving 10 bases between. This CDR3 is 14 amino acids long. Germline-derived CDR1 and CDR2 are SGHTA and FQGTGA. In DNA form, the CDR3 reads TGTGCCAGCAGCTTAGGTAACCTACCCTACGAGCAGTACTTC. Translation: CASSLGNLPYEQYF.

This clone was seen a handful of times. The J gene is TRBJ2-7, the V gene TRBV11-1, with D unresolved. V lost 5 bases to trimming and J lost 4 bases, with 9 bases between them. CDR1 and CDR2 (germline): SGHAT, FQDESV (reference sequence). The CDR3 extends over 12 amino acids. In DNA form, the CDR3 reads TGTGCCAGCAGCCCAAGAGCGTACGAGCAGTACTTC. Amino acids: CASSPRAYEQYF.

The CDR3 DNA reads TGCGCCAGCAGTGAGCAGAGAGGGACTGAAGCTTTCTTT. This sequence encodes CASSEQRGTEAFF. This chain uses TRBV10-2 with TRBJ1-1; no clear D gene. The CDR3 has 13 amino acids. Per germline, CDR1 WSHSY and CDR2 SAAADI. The V end was cut by 2 bases, the J end by 5 bases, with 9 bases between.

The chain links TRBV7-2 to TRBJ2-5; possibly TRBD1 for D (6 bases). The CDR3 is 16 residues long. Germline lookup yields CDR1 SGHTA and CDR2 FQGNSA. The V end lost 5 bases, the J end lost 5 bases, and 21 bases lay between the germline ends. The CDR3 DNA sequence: TGTGCCAGCAGCCCACGGGTTGGTCAGGGGAAGGAGACCCAGTACTTC. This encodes CASSPRVGQGKETQYF.

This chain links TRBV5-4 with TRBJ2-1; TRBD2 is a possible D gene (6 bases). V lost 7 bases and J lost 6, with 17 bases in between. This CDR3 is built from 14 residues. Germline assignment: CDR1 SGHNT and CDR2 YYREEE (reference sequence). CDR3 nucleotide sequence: TGTGCCAGCGGGAGGCTAGCAGTAATCAATGAGCAGTTCTTC. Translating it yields CASGRLAVINEQFF.

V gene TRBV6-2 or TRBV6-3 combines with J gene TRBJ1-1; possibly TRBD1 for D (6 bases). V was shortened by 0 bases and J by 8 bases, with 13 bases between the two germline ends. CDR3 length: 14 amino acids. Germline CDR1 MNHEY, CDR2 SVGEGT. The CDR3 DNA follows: TGTGCCAGCAGTTACTCCCGTCGACAGGTAGAAGCTTTCTTT. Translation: CASSYSRRQVEAFF.

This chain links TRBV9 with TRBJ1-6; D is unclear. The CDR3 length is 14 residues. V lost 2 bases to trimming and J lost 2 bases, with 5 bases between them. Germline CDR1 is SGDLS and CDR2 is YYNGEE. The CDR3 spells CASSVQTYNSPLHF. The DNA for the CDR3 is TGTGCCAGCAGCGTCCAAACCTATAATTCACCCCTCCACTTT.

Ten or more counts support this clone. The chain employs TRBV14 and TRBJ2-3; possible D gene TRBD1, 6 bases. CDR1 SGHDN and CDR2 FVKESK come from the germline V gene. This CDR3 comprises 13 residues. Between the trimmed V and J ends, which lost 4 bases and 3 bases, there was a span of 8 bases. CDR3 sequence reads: CASSPTGTDTQYF. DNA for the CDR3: TGTGCCAGCAGCCCCACAGGGACAGATACGCAGTATTTT.

CDR3 loop: CASSLYREGSPLHF. In DNA form, the CDR3 reads TGTGCCAGCAGTTTATACAGGGAAGGTTCACCCCTCCACTTT. The V gene is TRBV28, the J gene TRBJ1-6, with D maybe TRBD1 (6 bases). Germline lookup yields CDR1 MDHEN and CDR2 SYDVKM. The CDR3 length is 14 residues. V was cut by 1 base and J by 9 bases, with 10 bases left in between.

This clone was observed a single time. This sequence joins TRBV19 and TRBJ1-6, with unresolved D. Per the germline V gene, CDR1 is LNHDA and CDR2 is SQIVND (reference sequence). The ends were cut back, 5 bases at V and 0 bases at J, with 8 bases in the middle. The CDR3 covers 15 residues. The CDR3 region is CASSSSSSYNSPLHF. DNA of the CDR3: TGTGCCAGTAGTTCTTCTAGCTCCTATAATTCACCCCTCCACTTT.

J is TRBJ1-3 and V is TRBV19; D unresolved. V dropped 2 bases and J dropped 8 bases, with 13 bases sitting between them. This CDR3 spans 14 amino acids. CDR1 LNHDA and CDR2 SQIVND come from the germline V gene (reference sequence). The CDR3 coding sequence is TGTGCCAGTAGTATAAAACGGGAGAAGGACACCATATATTTT. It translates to CASSIKREKDTIYF.

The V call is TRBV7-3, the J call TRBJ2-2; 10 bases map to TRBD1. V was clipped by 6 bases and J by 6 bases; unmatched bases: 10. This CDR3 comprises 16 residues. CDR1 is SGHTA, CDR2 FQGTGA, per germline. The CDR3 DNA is TGTGCCAGCAGTCCCTCACCGGGACAGGGGCCCGGGGAGCTGTTTTTT. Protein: CASSPSPGQGPGELFF.